Presented here are 20 T cell receptor beta chains from one specimen sequenced in a study of cytomegalovirus exposure and HLA in healthy donors. It was with 60 Vbeta and 13 Jbeta primers that the PCR ran. Assay used: immunoSEQ multiplex PCR; TCRdb lists only in-frame clones, some missing. The table shows 100,000 to 150,000 clones, with 74% occurring only once. Sequenced input: PBMCs. The source is a woman aged 50 to 60 in good health and CMV-seropositive.

This chain uses TRBV20-1 with TRBJ1-1; D unclear. V was clipped by 4 bases and J by 10 bases, with 13 bases between them. The CDR3 runs 11 residues. Germline V gene data show CDR1 as DFQATT and CDR2 as SNEGSKA (reference sequence). The CDR3 nucleotides read TGCAGTGCTATTATCGGGGATAGAGCTTTCTTT. Amino acid sequence: CSAIIGDRAFF.

The chain couples TRBV5-1 to TRBJ2-2; 7 bases map to TRBD1. The CDR3 totals 17 residues. Germline V gene data show CDR1 as SGHRS and CDR2 as YFSETQ. Germline trimming cut 0 bases from V and 4 bases from J; bases unmatched to any gene: 9. The DNA of the CDR3 is TGCGCCAGCAGCTTGGCCGTAGGGGGCGCGGGCACCGGGGAGCTGTTTTTT. This gives the protein CASSLAVGGAGTGELFF.

Only a few counts were recorded for this clone. J is TRBJ1-2 and V is TRBV5-6; D not certain. With 0 bases removed from V and 4 bases from J, the gap between germline ends came to 10 bases. Per the germline V gene, CDR1 is SGHDT and CDR2 is YYEEEE. This CDR3 region has 14 residues. CDR3 sequence reads: CASSLDPGGYGYTF. The CDR3, as DNA: TGTGCCAGCAGCTTGGACCCGGGAGGCTATGGCTACACCTTC. The variable domain in full, completed from reference TRBV5-6 and TRBJ1-2, reads DAGVTQSPTHLIKTRGQQVTLRCSPKSGHDTVSWYQQALGQGPQFIFQYYEEEERQRGNFPDRFSGHQFPNYSSELNVNALLLGDSALYLCASSLDPGGYGYTFGSGTRLTVV.

The J gene is TRBJ1-1, the V gene TRBV7-6; D might be TRBD1 (5 bases). This CDR3 is 19 amino acids long. Germline CDR1 and CDR2: SGHVS and FNYEAQ. V was shortened by 1 base and J by 0 bases, with 21 bases between the two germline ends. The chain's CDR3 is CASSLELARVGGMNTEAFF. For the CDR3, the DNA is TGTGCCAGCAGCTTAGAGTTGGCCAGGGTGGGGGGAATGAACACTGAAGCTTTCTTT.

This clone was observed a handful of times. The chain employs TRBV29-1 and TRBJ1-1, with a possible D match to TRBD1 (6 bases). Germline CDR1 SQVTM, CDR2 ANQGSEA. The length of the CDR3 is 13 residues. V was trimmed by 4 bases and J by 5 bases, leaving 14 bases between them. The CDR3 region has the DNA TGCAGCGTTGCTCCCAGGGGTGGGACTGAAGCTTTCTTT. The encoded protein is CSVAPRGGTEAFF.

The CDR3 region is CSVEGGQAGGTQYF. The CDR3 region has the DNA TGCAGCGTTGAAGGTGGACAGGCGGGTGGGACCCAGTACTTC. The V gene is TRBV29-1, the J gene TRBJ2-5; TRBD1 aligns across 7 bases. Per the germline V gene, CDR1 is SQVTM and CDR2 is ANQGSEA. The CDR3 consists of 14 residues. Germline trimming cut 1 base from V and 7 bases from J; bases unmatched to any gene: 9.

CDR3 nucleotide sequence: TGCGCCAGTGTTGAGGGGGCTTCACCGGGCGACACTGAAGCTTTCTTT. Amino acid sequence: CASVEGASPGDTEAFF. The chain couples TRBV5-1 to TRBJ1-1; 7 positions agree with TRBD1. The CDR3 covers 16 residues. CDR1 SGHRS and CDR2 YFSETQ come from the germline V gene. V lost 8 bases, J lost 3 bases, and 16 bases stayed unmatched.

This sequence joins TRBV6-5 and TRBJ1-3; maybe TRBD1 (6 bases). There are 15 residues in the CDR3. CDR1 and CDR2 from the germline V gene are MNHEY and SVGAGI. V lost 4 bases to trimming and J lost 0 bases, with 10 bases between them. This CDR3 is CASSSAGVSGNTIYF. The CDR3, as DNA: TGTGCCAGCAGTTCCGCAGGGGTCTCTGGAAACACCATATATTTT.

The chain combines TRBV5-1 with TRBJ2-6, with 10 bases lining up with TRBD1. The CDR3 covers 18 residues. The J segment lost 0 bases and the V segment lost 4 bases, leaving 7 bases of the junction unmatched. In germline, CDR1 is SGHRS, CDR2 YFSETQ. CDR3 amino acids: CASSPGQGVSSGANVLTF. For the CDR3, the DNA is TGCGCCAGCAGCCCCGGACAGGGGGTTTCCTCTGGGGCCAACGTCCTGACTTTC.

This chain uses TRBV9 with TRBJ1-5, with unresolved D. V lost 0 bases and J 3 bases, leaving 10 bases between the germline ends. This CDR3 has 15 amino acids. Germline CDR1 reads SGDLS; CDR2 reads YYNGEE. The CDR3 region is CASSVVNSFNQPQHF. The DNA for the CDR3 is TGTGCCAGCAGCGTAGTTAACAGCTTCAATCAGCCCCAGCATTTT.

This clone was detected only once. The chain combines TRBV6-1 with TRBJ2-2; 10 bases fit TRBD2. The V and J ends lost 4 bases and 4 bases, in that order; junction bases with no gene match: 0. Germline V gene data show CDR1 as MNHNS and CDR2 as SASEGT. CDR3 length: 14 amino acids. The CDR3 loop is CASSVAGGTGELFF. CDR3 sequence (DNA): TGTGCCAGCAGTGTAGCGGGGGGCACCGGGGAGCTGTTTTTT.

V gene TRBV14 combines with J gene TRBJ2-5; TRBD2 is a possible D gene (7 bases). Trimming shortened V by 1 base and J by 7 bases, and 16 bases separated the two germline ends. The CDR3 spans 15 residues. Germline V lookup: CDR1 SGHDN, CDR2 FVKESK. CDR3 coding DNA: TGTGCCAGCAGCCAAGCGGGGGGCAGGGTCGGGACCCAGTACTTC. The encoded protein is CASSQAGGRVGTQYF.

This CDR3 is CASSVSPAAAETQYF. In nucleotides, the CDR3 is TGTGCCAGCAGCGTCTCCCCCGCGGCGGCAGAGACCCAGTACTTC. The chain recombines TRBV9 with TRBJ2-5; no reliable D call. CDR1 and CDR2 (germline): SGDLS, YYNGEE. This CDR3 spans 15 amino acids. The germline V and J ends were trimmed by 2 bases and 4 bases, with 15 bases remaining between them. Full variable domain (rest looked up from reference TRBV9 and TRBJ2-5): DSGVTQTPKHLITATGQRVTLRCSPRSGDLSVYWYQQSLDQGLQFLIQYYNGEERAKGNILERFSAQQFPDLHSELNLSSLELGDSALYFCASSVSPAAAETQYFGPGTRLLVL.

This clone came up once. The gene calls are TRBV13 and TRBJ2-7; maybe TRBD1 (6 bases). Germline CDR1 reads PRHDT; CDR2 reads FYEKMQ (reference sequence). Trimming took off 4 bases at V and 4 bases at J, with 17 bases between the two ends. The CDR3 totals 15 residues. The CDR3 DNA sequence: TGTGCCAGCAGCTCACGGGACATTCAACCATACGAGCAGTACTTC. It codes for CASSSRDIQPYEQYF. The variable domain in full, completed from reference TRBV13 and TRBJ2-7, reads AAGVIQSPRHLIKEKRETATLKCYPIPRHDTVYWYQQGPGQDPQFLISFYEKMQSDKGSIPDRFSAQQFSDYHSELNMSSLELGDSALYFCASSSRDIQPYEQYFGPGTRLTVT.

The chain has TRBV25-1 and TRBJ2-3, with a weak D call TRBD2 (5 bases). The length of the CDR3 is 16 residues. Germline V gives CDR1 MGHDK, CDR2 SYGVNS. The ends were cut back, 5 bases at V and 1 base at J, with 16 bases in the middle. The CDR3 here is CASSPIRLAGTDTQYF. The DNA of the CDR3 is TGTGCCAGCAGTCCAATTAGGCTAGCAGGCACAGATACGCAGTATTTT. Full variable domain (remainder filled in from reference TRBV25-1 and TRBJ2-3): EADIYQTPRYLVIGTGKKITLECSQTMGHDKMYWYQQDPGMELHLIHYSYGVNSTEKGDLSSESTVSRIRTEHFPLTLESARPSHTSQYLCASSPIRLAGTDTQYFGPGTRLTVL.

V and J are TRBV15 and TRBJ1-2; D gene unclear. CDR3 size: 15 residues. Trimming took off 3 bases at V and 3 bases at J, with 14 bases between the two ends. Per germline, CDR1 LNHNV and CDR2 YYDKDF (reference sequence). The CDR3 reads CATSSLRAGDYGYTF. The CDR3 DNA reads as TGTGCCACCAGCAGCTTGAGGGCAGGAGACTATGGCTACACCTTC.

The chain recombines TRBV30 with TRBJ1-2; tentative D call: TRBD1 (5 bases). Germline-derived CDR1 and CDR2 are GTSNPN and SVGIG (reference sequence). The CDR3 totals 13 residues. V shed 8 bases and J shed 2 bases, with 15 bases lying between them. CDR3 sequence: CAGEGRGNYGYTF. The CDR3, as DNA: TGTGCCGGGGAAGGCCGGGGGAACTATGGCTACACCTTC. The full variable domain, in which reference TRBV30 and TRBJ1-2 provide the parts outside the CDR3, is SQTIHQWPATLVQPVGSPLSLECTVEGTSNPNLYWYRQAAGRGLQLLFYSVGIGQISSEVPQNLSASRPQDRQFILSSKKLLLSDSGFYLCAGEGRGNYGYTFGSGTRLTVV.

This clone was found once. The chain combines TRBV2 with TRBJ2-5; D is unclear. Germline CDR1 is SNHLY and CDR2 is FYNNEI. V was cut by 8 bases and J by 0 bases, with 4 bases left in between. This CDR3 is built from 11 residues. CDR3 sequence (DNA): TGTGCCAGCCGGTACCAAGAGACCCAGTACTTC. It specifies CASRYQETQYF.

The sample holds a few counts of this clone. This chain's CDR3 is CASSQARGPSTDTQYF. The CDR3 DNA reads as TGTGCCAGCAGCCAGGCGCGGGGGCCTAGCACAGATACGCAGTATTTT. This chain links TRBV4-2 with TRBJ2-3; a weak D match, TRBD2 (7 bases). This CDR3 has 16 residues. CDR1 is LGHNA and CDR2 is YNFKEQ in the germline V gene. Trimming pared 3 bases from V and 0 bases from J, leaving 13 bases between.

This chain links TRBV5-6 with TRBJ2-5; possibly TRBD2 for D (6 bases). The V end lost 4 bases, the J end lost 7 bases, and 17 bases lay between the germline ends. CDR1 is SGHDT and CDR2 is YYEEEE in the germline V gene. The CDR3 sequence is 14 residues long. The CDR3 region is CASSLLTQEGTQYF. The CDR3 nucleotides are TGTGCCAGCAGCCTATTGACTCAGGAGGGGACCCAGTACTTC. Supplemented by reference TRBV5-6 and TRBJ2-5, the full variable domain reads DAGVTQSPTHLIKTRGQQVTLRCSPKSGHDTVSWYQQALGQGPQFIFQYYEEEERQRGNFPDRFSGHQFPNYSSELNVNALLLGDSALYLCASSLLTQEGTQYFGPGTRLLVL.